This T cell receptor beta chain was recovered during a study of blood T cell repertoires in COVID-19. As for the study in general: The United States, Italy and Spain were the sources of the acute and convalescent COVID-19 samples.

Those enrolled in Seattle joined during active infection and were followed longitudinally afterward. Original processing methods: Amplification from reference gene primers served as the basis for estimated nucleated cell counts. Repertoires were generated with immunoSEQ multiplex PCR, while TCRdb's copy carries only in-frame clones and drops some. The V and J calls and clone size come from that table; D and trimming were worked out from the DNA. The table lists about 350,000 clones, approximately 86% of them singletons, with under 8.5% in the top ten. Trimming took 1 base from V and 6 from J, leaving 9 bases between them. The length of the CDR3 is 13 residues. The germline V gene has CDR1 LNHDA and CDR2 SQIVND (reference sequence).

Source material: peripheral blood. The rearrangement links TRBV19 to TRBJ1-1; D gene ambiguous. The sequence derives from a woman aged 55-75 years with COVID-19, enrolled during active disease. The CDR3 DNA follows: TGTGCCAGTAGTATAGGTTACAAAGCTGAAGCTTTCTTT. Translating gives CASSIGYKAEAFF.